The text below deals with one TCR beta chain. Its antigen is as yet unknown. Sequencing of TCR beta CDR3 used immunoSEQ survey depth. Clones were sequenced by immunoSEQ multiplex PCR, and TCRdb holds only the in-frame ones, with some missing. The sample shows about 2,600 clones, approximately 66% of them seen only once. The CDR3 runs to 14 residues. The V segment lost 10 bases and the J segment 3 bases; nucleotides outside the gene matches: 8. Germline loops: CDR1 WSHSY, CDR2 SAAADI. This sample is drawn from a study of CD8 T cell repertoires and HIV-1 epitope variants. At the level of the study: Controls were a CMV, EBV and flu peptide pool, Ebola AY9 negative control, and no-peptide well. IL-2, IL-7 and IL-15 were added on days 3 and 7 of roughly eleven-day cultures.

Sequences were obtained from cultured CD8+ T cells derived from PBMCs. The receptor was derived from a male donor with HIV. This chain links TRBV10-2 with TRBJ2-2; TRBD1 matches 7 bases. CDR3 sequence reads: CATREGAYTGELFF. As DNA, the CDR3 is TGCGCCACACGAGAGGGGGCCTACACCGGGGAGCTGTTTTTT.